A selection of T cell receptor beta chains follows, all from one sample in a study of blood T cell repertoires in COVID-19. Sequencing was performed with immunoSEQ multiplex PCR; in TCRdb, only in-frame clones are kept and a portion is missing. The data contain 110,000 to 150,000 clones, 88% of them singletons. The source material was peripheral blood. These receptors all come from a man in his fifties with active or convalescent COVID-19. The CDR3 runs from the conserved cysteine through the conserved F or W. Fields, in order: clone size, V gene, D gene, J gene, CDR3 protein, CDR3 DNA. D genes are given only for firm matches. Expanded clones are given a class, and other clones once, few, many or no size at all.

clone_size: -; v_call: TRBV15; d_call: TRBD2; j_call: TRBJ2-7; cdr3_aa: CATSPRTSGVSYEQYF; cdr3_nt: TGTGCCACCAGCCCAAGGACTAGCGGGGTCTCCTACGAGCAGTACTTC
clone_size: once; v_call: TRBV19; d_call: TRBD1; j_call: TRBJ1-1; cdr3_aa: CASTLTGGLNTEAFF; cdr3_nt: TGTGCCAGTACCTTGACAGGGGGCTTGAACACTGAAGCTTTCTTT
clone_size: once; v_call: TRBV28; d_call: TRBD1; j_call: TRBJ2-1; cdr3_aa: CASSLGPWTGSDNEQFF; cdr3_nt: TGTGCCAGCAGTTTAGGCCCTTGGACAGGGAGTGACAATGAGCAGTTCTTC
clone_size: -; v_call: TRBV6-4; d_call: -; j_call: TRBJ2-3; cdr3_aa: CASSEGLLTDTQYF; cdr3_nt: TGTGCCAGCAGTGAGGGACTTCTCACAGATACGCAGTATTTT
clone_size: -; v_call: TRBV6-2/TRBV6-3; d_call: TRBD1; j_call: TRBJ2-1; cdr3_aa: CASSYRDRGENEQFF; cdr3_nt: TGTGCCAGCAGTTACCGGGACAGGGGGGAGAATGAGCAGTTCTTC
clone_size: -; v_call: TRBV5-1; d_call: -; j_call: TRBJ2-7; cdr3_aa: CASSSATGFYEQYF; cdr3_nt: TGCGCCAGCAGCTCAGCGACGGGGTTCTACGAGCAGTACTTC
clone_size: -; v_call: TRBV5-4; d_call: TRBD1; j_call: TRBJ2-3; cdr3_aa: CASSSRQGRVTDTQYF; cdr3_nt: TGTGCCAGCAGTTCGCGACAGGGAAGAGTAACAGATACGCAGTATTTT
clone_size: few; v_call: TRBV7-9; d_call: TRBD1; j_call: TRBJ1-2; cdr3_aa: CASSLGQGNGYTF; cdr3_nt: TGTGCCAGCAGCTTGGGACAGGGGAATGGCTACACCTTC
clone_size: -; v_call: TRBV30; d_call: -; j_call: TRBJ1-1; cdr3_aa: CAWSVAGDRRNTEAFF; cdr3_nt: TGTGCCTGGAGTGTAGCGGGGGACCGGAGGAACACTGAAGCTTTCTTT
clone_size: -; v_call: TRBV28; d_call: -; j_call: TRBJ2-7; cdr3_aa: CASSPDSSRQYF; cdr3_nt: TGTGCCAGCAGTCCGGACTCTTCCCGGCAGTACTTC
clone_size: -; v_call: TRBV4-1; d_call: -; j_call: TRBJ1-5; cdr3_aa: CASSLVPGDHSNQPQHF; cdr3_nt: TGCGCCAGCAGCCTAGTTCCAGGGGACCATAGCAATCAGCCCCAGCATTTT
clone_size: -; v_call: TRBV5-1; d_call: TRBD1; j_call: TRBJ2-5; cdr3_aa: CASSLARTGETQYF; cdr3_nt: TGCGCCAGCAGCTTGGCCCGGACAGGGGAGACCCAGTACTTC
clone_size: few; v_call: TRBV6-5; d_call: -; j_call: TRBJ1-5; cdr3_aa: CASSYRRGGNQPQHF; cdr3_nt: TGTGCCAGCAGTTACAGGCGTGGGGGGAATCAGCCCCAGCATTTT
clone_size: -; v_call: TRBV29-1; d_call: TRBD2; j_call: TRBJ2-5; cdr3_aa: CSVAAGGYQETQYF; cdr3_nt: TGCAGCGTTGCTGCGGGAGGGTACCAAGAGACCCAGTACTTC
clone_size: once; v_call: TRBV28; d_call: TRBD2; j_call: TRBJ2-7; cdr3_aa: CAHSPLAGVTYEQYF; cdr3_nt: TGTGCCCACTCCCCACTAGCGGGAGTCACCTACGAGCAGTACTTC
clone_size: -; v_call: TRBV7-2; d_call: -; j_call: TRBJ1-2; cdr3_aa: CASSLETPYGYTF; cdr3_nt: TGTGCCAGCAGCTTAGAGACACCCTATGGCTACACCTTC
clone_size: -; v_call: TRBV28; d_call: TRBD1; j_call: TRBJ1-5; cdr3_aa: CASSTGTGINQPQHF; cdr3_nt: TGTGCCAGCAGTACGGGGACAGGGATAAATCAGCCCCAGCATTTT
clone_size: -; v_call: TRBV28; d_call: -; j_call: TRBJ2-7; cdr3_aa: CASSFSDRYEQYF; cdr3_nt: TGTGCCAGCAGTTTCTCCGACAGATACGAGCAGTACTTC
clone_size: -; v_call: TRBV11-2; d_call: -; j_call: TRBJ1-6; cdr3_aa: CASSFEVTGSSYNSPLHF; cdr3_nt: TGTGCCAGCAGCTTTGAGGTTACAGGGTCCTCCTATAATTCACCCCTCCACTTT
clone_size: -; v_call: TRBV3-1/TRBV3-2; d_call: TRBD1; j_call: TRBJ2-1; cdr3_aa: CASSLRTGTGEQFF; cdr3_nt: TGTGCCAGCAGCCTAAGGACCGGGACAGGAGAGCAGTTCTTC
clone_size: -; v_call: TRBV6-2/TRBV6-3; d_call: TRBD1; j_call: TRBJ1-3; cdr3_aa: CASSRGGFSGNTIYF; cdr3_nt: TGTGCCAGCAGCCGAGGGGGCTTCTCTGGAAACACCATATATTTT
clone_size: -; v_call: TRBV24-1; d_call: -; j_call: TRBJ2-7; cdr3_aa: CATSDFRGGGLSEQYF; cdr3_nt: TGTGCCACCAGTGATTTTCGCGGCGGAGGGTTGAGCGAGCAGTACTTC
clone_size: -; v_call: TRBV2; d_call: -; j_call: TRBJ1-6; cdr3_aa: CASSEATGSPLHF; cdr3_nt: TGTGCCAGCAGTGAAGCCACGGGTTCACCCCTCCACTTT